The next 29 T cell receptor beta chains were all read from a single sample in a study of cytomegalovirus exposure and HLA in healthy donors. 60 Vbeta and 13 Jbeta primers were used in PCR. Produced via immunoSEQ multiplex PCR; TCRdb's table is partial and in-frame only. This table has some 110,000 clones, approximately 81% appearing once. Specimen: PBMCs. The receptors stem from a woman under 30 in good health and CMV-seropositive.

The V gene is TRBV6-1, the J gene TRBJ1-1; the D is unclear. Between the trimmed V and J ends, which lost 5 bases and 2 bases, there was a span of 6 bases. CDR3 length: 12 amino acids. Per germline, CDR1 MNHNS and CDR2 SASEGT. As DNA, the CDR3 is TGTGCCAGCAGTCGCGTTAACACTGAAGCTTTCTTT. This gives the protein CASSRVNTEAFF.

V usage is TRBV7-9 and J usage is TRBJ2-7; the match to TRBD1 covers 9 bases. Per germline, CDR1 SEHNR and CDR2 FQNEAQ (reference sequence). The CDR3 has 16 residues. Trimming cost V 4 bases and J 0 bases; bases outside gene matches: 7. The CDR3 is CASSSRGQGPSYEQYF. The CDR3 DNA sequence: TGTGCCAGCAGCTCCCGAGGACAGGGGCCCTCCTACGAGCAGTACTTC.

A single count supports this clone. The DNA for the CDR3 is TGTGCCAGCAGCCAGGGACAGGGGTCAGATACGCAGTATTTT. Encoded protein: CASSQGQGSDTQYF. This chain connects TRBV14 to TRBJ2-3; 10 bases match TRBD1. Losses at the gene ends were 3 bases for V and 4 bases for J; bases not matched to a gene: 1. CDR3 length: 14 amino acids. Germline V gives CDR1 SGHDN, CDR2 FVKESK.

In nucleotides, the CDR3 is TGTGCCAGCAGTTTCAGGGGGCGAATCGATGGCTACACCTTC. Its protein product is CASSFRGRIDGYTF. The rearrangement joins TRBV27 to TRBJ1-2; 8 bases align to TRBD1. The J segment lost 6 bases and the V segment lost 3 bases, leaving 6 bases of the junction unmatched. Germline V lookup: CDR1 MNHEY, CDR2 SMNVEV (reference sequence). This CDR3 contains 14 residues.

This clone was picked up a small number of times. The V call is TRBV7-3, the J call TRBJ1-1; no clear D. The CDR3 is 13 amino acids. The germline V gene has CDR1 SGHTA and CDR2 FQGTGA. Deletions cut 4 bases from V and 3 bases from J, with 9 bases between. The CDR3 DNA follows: TGTGCCAGCAGCTCCTGGCCCCACACTGAAGCTTTCTTT. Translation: CASSSWPHTEAFF.

The CDR3 sequence: CASSYSGGQFTEAFF. DNA of the CDR3: TGTGCCAGCAGTTACTCGGGAGGCCAATTCACTGAAGCTTTCTTT. The chain recombines TRBV6-5 with TRBJ1-1; unclear D gene. The V end was cut by 0 bases, the J end by 4 bases, with 12 bases between. The CDR3 consists of 15 residues. CDR1 is MNHEY and CDR2 is SVGAGI in the germline V gene.

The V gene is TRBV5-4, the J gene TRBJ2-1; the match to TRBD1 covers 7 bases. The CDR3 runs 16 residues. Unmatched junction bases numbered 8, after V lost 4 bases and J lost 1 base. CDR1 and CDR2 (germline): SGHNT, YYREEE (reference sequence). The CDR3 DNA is TGTGCCAGCAGCAACTACAGGGGCCCTTCCTACAATGAGCAGTTCTTC. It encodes CASSNYRGPSYNEQFF.

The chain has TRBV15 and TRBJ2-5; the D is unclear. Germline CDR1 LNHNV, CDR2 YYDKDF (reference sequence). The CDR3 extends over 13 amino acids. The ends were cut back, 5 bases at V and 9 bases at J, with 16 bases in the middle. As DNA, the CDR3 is TGTGCCACCAGCGTTCATATAAGAGAAGCCCAGTACTTC. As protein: CATSVHIREAQYF.

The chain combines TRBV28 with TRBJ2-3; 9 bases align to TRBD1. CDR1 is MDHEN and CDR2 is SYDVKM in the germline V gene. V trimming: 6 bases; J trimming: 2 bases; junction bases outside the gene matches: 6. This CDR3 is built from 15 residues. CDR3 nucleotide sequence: TGTGCCAGCAGCTACAGGGGGCCCCCCACAGATACGCAGTATTTT. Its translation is CASSYRGPPTDTQYF.

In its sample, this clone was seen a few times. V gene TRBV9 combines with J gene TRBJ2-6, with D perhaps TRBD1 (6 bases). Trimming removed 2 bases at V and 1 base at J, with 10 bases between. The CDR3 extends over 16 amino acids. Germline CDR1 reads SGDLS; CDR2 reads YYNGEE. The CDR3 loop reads CASSVKGESGANVLTF. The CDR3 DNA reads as TGTGCCAGCAGCGTGAAGGGGGAATCTGGGGCCAACGTCCTGACTTTC. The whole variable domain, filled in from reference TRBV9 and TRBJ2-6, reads DSGVTQTPKHLITATGQRVTLRCSPRSGDLSVYWYQQSLDQGLQFLIQYYNGEERAKGNILERFSAQQFPDLHSELNLSSLELGDSALYFCASSVKGESGANVLTFGAGSRLTVL.

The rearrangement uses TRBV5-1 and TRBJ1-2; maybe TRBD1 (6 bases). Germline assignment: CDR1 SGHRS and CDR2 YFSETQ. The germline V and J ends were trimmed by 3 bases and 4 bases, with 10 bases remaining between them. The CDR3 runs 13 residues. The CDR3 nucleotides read TGCGCCAGCAGCTCGGACAGTGGCTATGGCTACACCTTC. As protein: CASSSDSGYGYTF.

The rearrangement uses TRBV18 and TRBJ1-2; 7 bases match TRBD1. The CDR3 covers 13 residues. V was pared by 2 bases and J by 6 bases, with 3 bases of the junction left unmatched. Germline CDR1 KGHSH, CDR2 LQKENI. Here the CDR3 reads CASSPRGLDGYTF. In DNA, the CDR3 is TGTGCCAGCTCACCAAGGGGGCTAGATGGCTACACCTTC.

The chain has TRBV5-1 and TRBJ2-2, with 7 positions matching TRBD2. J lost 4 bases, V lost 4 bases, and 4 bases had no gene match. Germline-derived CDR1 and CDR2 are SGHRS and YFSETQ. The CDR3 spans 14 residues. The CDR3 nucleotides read TGCGCCAGCAGCCCAGCGGGATCCACCGGGGAGCTGTTTTTT. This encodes CASSPAGSTGELFF.

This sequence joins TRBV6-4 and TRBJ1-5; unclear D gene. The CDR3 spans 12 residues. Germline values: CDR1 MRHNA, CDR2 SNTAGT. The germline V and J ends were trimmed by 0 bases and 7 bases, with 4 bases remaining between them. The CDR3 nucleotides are TGTGCCAGCAGTGACTCTCCACAGCCCCAGCATTTT. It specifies CASSDSPQPQHF.

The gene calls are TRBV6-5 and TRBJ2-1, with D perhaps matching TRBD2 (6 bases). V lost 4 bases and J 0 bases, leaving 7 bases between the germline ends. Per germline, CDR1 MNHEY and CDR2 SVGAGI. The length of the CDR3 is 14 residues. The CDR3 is CASSWRGSYNEQFF. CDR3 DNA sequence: TGTGCCAGCAGTTGGCGGGGCTCCTACAATGAGCAGTTCTTC.

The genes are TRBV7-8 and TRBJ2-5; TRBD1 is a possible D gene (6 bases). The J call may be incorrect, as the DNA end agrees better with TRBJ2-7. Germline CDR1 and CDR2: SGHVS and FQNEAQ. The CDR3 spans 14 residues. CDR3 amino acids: CASSRGGGGYEQYF. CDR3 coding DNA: TGTGCCAGCAGCCGGGGTGGGGGCGGCTACGAGCAGTACTTC.

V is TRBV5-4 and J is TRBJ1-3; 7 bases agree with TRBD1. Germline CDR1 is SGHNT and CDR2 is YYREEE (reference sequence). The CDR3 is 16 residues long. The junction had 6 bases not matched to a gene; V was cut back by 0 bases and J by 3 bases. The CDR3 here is CASSLGETGLGNTIYF. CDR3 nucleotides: TGTGCCAGCAGCTTGGGGGAGACAGGGCTTGGAAACACCATATATTTT.

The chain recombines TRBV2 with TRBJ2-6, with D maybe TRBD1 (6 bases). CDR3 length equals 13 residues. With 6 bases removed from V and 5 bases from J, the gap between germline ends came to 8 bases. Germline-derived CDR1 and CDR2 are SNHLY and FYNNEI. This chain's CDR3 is CASRGDRANVLTF. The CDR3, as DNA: TGTGCCAGCAGGGGGGACAGGGCCAACGTCCTGACTTTC.

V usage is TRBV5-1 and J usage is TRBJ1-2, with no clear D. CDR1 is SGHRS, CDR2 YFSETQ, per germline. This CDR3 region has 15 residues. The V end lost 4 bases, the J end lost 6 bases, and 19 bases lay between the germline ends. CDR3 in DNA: TGCGCCAGCAGCACCGCCAAGGAAGCGGATCATGGCTACACCTTC. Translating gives CASSTAKEADHGYTF.

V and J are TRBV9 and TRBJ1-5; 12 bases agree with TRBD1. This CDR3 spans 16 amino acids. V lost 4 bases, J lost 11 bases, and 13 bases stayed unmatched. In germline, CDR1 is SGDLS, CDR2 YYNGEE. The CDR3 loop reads CASSYGTGGGVEAQHF. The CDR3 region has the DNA TGTGCCAGCAGCTACGGGACAGGGGGCGGGGTGGAGGCCCAGCATTTT.

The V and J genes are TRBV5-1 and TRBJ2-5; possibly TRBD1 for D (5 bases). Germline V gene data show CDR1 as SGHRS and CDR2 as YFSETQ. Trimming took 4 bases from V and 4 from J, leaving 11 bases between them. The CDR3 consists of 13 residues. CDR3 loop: CASSQTVRETQYF. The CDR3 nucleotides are TGCGCCAGCAGCCAGACAGTCCGAGAGACCCAGTACTTC.

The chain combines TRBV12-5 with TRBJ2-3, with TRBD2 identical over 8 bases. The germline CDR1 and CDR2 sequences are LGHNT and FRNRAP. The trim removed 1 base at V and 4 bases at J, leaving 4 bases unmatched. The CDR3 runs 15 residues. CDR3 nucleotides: TGTGCTAGTGGTTTGGGAAGCGGGAGCTCAGATACGCAGTATTTT. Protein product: CASGLGSGSSDTQYF.

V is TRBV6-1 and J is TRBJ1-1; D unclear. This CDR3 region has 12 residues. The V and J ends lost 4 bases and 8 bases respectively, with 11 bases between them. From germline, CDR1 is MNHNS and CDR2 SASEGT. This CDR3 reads CASSGWASEAFF. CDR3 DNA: TGTGCCAGCAGTGGTTGGGCTTCCGAAGCTTTCTTT.

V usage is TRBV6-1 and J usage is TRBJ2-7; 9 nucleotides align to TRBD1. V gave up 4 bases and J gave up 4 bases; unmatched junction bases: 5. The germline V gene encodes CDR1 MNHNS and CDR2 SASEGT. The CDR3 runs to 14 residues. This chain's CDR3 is CASSGTGGNYEQYF. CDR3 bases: TGTGCCAGCAGTGGAACAGGGGGCAATTACGAGCAGTACTTC.

CDR3 region: CASSPGGQGQPQHF. For the CDR3, the DNA is TGCGCCAGCAGCCCGGGAGGCCAAGGGCAGCCCCAGCATTTT. The chain links TRBV5-1 to TRBJ1-5; D is uncertain. V lost 4 bases and J 7 bases, leaving 15 bases between the germline ends. From germline, CDR1 is SGHRS and CDR2 YFSETQ. This CDR3 region has 14 residues.

The CDR3 reads CASSGGTSGYNEQFF. CDR3 DNA: TGTGCCAGCAGCGGCGGGACTAGCGGATACAATGAGCAGTTCTTC. The chain is built from TRBV7-3 and TRBJ2-1; 11 bases match TRBD2. This CDR3 has 15 residues. Germline CDR1 SGHTA, CDR2 FQGTGA. J gave up 4 bases and V 5 bases, and 4 bases lay outside the gene matches. The variable domain in full, completed from reference TRBV7-3 and TRBJ2-1, reads GAGVSQTPSNKVTEKGKYVELRCDPISGHTALYWYRQSLGQGPEFLIYFQGTGAADDSGLPNDRFFAVRPEGSVSTLKIQRTERGDSAVYLCASSGGTSGYNEQFFGPGTRLTVL.

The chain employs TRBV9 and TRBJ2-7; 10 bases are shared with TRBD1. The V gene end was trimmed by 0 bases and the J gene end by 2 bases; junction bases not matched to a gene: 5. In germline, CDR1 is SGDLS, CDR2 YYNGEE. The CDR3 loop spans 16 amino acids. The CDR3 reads CASSVAGTGVTYEQYF. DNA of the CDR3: TGTGCCAGCAGCGTAGCGGGGACAGGGGTCACCTACGAGCAGTACTTC.

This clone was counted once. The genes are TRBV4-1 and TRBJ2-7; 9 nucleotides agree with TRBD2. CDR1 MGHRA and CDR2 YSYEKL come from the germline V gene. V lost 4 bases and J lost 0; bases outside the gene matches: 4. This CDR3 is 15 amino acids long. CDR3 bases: TGCGCCAGCAGCCCATTTAGCGGGAGCTCCTACGAGCAGTACTTC. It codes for CASSPFSGSSYEQYF.

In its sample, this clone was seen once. The CDR3 DNA sequence: TGTGCCAGCAGCCAAGAATTAGAGACAAGCTACGAGCAGTACTTC. Amino acid sequence: CASSQELETSYEQYF. The chain employs TRBV14 and TRBJ2-7; D unresolved. CDR1 is SGHDN and CDR2 is FVKESK in the germline V gene. Trimming pared 0 bases from V and 3 bases from J, leaving 12 bases between. The length of the CDR3 is 15 residues. Based on the CDR3 plus reference TRBV14 and TRBJ2-7, the full variable domain is EAGVTQFPSHSVIEKGQTVTLRCDPISGHDNLYWYRRVMGKEIKFLLHFVKESKQDESGMPNNRFLAERTGGTYSTLKVQPAELEDSGVYFCASSQELETSYEQYFGPGTRLTVT.